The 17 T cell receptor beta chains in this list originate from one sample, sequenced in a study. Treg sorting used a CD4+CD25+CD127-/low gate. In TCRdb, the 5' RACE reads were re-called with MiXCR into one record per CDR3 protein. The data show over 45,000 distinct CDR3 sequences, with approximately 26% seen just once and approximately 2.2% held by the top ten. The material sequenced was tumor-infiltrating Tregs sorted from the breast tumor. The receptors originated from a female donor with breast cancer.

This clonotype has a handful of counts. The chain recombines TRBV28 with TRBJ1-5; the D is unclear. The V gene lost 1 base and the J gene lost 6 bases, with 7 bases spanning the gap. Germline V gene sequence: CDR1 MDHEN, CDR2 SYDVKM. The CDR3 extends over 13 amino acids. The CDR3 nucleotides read TGTGCCAGCAGTTTATCCCGGAGTCAGCCCCAGCATTTT. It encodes CASSLSRSQPQHF.

CDR3 DNA sequence: TGTGCCAGCAGGGCGGGGGGGGTTAACGAGCAGTACTTC. It encodes CASRAGGVNEQYF. The chain carries TRBV28 and TRBJ2-7; 9 bases map to TRBD2. The CDR3 has 13 amino acids. The germline gives CDR1 MDHEN, CDR2 SYDVKM. The trim removed 6 bases at V and 5 bases at J, leaving 5 bases unmatched.

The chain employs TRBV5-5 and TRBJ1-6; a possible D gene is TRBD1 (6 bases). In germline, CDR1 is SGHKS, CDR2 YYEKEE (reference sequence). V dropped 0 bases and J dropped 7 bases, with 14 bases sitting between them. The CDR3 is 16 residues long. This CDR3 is CASSLEGGASNSPLHF. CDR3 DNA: TGTGCCAGCAGCTTGGAAGGGGGGGCCTCCAATTCACCCCTCCACTTT.

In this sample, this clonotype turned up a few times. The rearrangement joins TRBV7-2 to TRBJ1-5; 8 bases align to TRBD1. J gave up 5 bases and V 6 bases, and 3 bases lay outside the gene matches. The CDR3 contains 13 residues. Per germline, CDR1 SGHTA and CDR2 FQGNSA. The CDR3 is CASRDRVDQPQHF. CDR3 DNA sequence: TGTGCCAGCAGGGACAGGGTGGATCAGCCCCAGCATTTT. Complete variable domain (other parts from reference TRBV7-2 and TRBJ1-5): GAGVSQSPSNKVTEKGKDVELRCDPISGHTALYWYRQSLGQGLEFLIYFQGNSAPDKSGLPSDRFSAERTGGSVSTLTIQRTQQEDSAVYLCASRDRVDQPQHFGDGTRLSIL.

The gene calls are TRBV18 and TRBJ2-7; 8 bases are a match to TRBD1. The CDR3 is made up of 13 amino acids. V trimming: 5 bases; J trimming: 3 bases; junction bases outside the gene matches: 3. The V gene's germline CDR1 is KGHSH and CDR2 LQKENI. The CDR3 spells CASSSGQDYEQYF. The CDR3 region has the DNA TGTGCCAGCTCATCGGGACAGGACTACGAGCAGTACTTC.

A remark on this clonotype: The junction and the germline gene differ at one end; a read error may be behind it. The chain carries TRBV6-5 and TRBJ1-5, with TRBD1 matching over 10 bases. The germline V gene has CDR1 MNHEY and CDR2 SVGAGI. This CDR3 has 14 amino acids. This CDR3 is CAGRTGGLNQPQHF. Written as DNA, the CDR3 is TGTGCCGGCAGGACAGGGGGGTTAAATCAGCCCCAGCATTTT.

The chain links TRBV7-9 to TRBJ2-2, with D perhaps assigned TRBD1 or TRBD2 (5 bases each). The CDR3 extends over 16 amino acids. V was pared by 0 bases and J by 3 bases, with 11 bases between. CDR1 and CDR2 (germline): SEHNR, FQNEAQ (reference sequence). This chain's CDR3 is CASSLAWQGDTGELFF. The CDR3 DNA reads TGTGCCAGCAGCTTAGCCTGGCAGGGAGACACCGGGGAGCTGTTTTTT.

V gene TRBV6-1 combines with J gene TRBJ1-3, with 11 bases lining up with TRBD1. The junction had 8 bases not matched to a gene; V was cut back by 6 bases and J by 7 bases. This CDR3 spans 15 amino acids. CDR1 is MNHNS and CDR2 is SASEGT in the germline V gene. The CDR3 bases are TGTGCCAGCAGCGGACAGGGGGCAGGGGGGAACACCATATATTTT. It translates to CASSGQGAGGNTIYF.

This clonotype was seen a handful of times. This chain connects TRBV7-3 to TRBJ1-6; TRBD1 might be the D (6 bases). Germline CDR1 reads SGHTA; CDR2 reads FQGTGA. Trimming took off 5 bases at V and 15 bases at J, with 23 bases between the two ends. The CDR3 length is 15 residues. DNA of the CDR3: TGTGCCAGCAGCAAGAACGGTGTGGCAGGGGAAGTCCTCCACTTT. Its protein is CASSKNGVAGEVLHF.

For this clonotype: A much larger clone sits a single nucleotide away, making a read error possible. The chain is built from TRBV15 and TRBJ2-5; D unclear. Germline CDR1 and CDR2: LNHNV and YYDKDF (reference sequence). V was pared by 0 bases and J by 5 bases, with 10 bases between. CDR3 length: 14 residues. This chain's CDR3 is CATSRDKVWETQYF. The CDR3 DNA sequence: TGTGCCACCAGCAGAGACAAGGTATGGGAGACCCAGTACTTC.

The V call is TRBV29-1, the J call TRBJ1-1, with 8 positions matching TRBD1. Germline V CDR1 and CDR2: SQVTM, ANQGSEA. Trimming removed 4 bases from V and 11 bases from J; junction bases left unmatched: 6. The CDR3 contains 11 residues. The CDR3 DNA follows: TGCAGCGTTGCCTCGGGACAGGATGCTTTCTTT. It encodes CSVASGQDAFF.

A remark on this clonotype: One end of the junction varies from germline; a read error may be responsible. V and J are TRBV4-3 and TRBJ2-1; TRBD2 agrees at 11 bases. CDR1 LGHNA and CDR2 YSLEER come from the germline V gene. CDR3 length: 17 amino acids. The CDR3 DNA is TGCGCCGGCAGCCAGGCCGGACTAGCGGGTGGCTACAATGAGCAGTTCTTC. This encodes CAGSQAGLAGGYNEQFF.

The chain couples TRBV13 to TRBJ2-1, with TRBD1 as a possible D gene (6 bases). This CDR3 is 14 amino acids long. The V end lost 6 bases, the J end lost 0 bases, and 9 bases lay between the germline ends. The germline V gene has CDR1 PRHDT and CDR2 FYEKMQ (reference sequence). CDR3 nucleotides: TGTGCCAGCAGAAGAGGGGGCTCCTACAATGAGCAGTTCTTC. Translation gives CASRRGGSYNEQFF.

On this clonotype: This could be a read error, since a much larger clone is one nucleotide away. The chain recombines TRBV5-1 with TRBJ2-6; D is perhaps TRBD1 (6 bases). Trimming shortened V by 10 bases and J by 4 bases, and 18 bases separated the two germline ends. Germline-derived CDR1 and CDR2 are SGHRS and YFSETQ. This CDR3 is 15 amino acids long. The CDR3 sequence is CACGQTGTGANVLTF. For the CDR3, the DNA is TGCGCCTGCGGACAAACAGGGACCGGGGCCAACGTCCTGACTTTC.

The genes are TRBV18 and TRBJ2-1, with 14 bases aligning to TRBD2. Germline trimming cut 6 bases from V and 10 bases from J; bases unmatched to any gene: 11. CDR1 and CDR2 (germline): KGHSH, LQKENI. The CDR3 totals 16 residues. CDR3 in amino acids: CASSPPGLAGEGEQFF. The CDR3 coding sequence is TGTGCCAGCTCTCCCCCGGGACTAGCGGGGGAGGGAGAGCAGTTCTTC. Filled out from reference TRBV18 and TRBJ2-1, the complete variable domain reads NAGVMQNPRHLVRRRGQEARLRCSPMKGHSHVYWYRQLPEEGLKFMVYLQKENIIDESGMPKERFSAEFPKEGPSILRIQQVVRGDSAAYFCASSPPGLAGEGEQFFGPGTRLTVL.

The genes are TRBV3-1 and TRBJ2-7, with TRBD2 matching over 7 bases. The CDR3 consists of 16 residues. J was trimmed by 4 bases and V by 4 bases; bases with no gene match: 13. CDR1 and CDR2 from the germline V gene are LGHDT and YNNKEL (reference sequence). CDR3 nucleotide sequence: TGTGCCAGCAGCCGAGGAGGGGCGGGAGTCGGGTACGAGCAGTACTTC. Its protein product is CASSRGGAGVGYEQYF.

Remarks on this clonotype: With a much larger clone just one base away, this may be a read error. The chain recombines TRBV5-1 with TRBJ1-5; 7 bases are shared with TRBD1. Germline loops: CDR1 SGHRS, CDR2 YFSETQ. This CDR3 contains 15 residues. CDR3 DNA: TGCGCCGGCAGCGAACAGGGGTTTCACAATCAGCCCCAGCATTTT. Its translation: CAGSEQGFHNQPQHF.